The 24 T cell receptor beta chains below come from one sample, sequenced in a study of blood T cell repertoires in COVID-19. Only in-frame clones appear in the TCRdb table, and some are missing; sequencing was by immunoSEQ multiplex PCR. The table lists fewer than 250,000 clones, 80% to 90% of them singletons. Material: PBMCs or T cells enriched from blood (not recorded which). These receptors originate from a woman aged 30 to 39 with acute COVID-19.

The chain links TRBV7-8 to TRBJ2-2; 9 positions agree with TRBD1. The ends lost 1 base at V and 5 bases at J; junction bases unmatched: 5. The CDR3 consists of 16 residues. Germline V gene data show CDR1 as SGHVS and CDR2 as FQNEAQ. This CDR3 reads CASSLGPGTGTGELFF. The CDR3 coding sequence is TGTGCCAGCAGCTTAGGGCCCGGGACAGGGACCGGGGAGCTGTTTTTT. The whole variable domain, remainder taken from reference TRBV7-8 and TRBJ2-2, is GAGVSQSPRYKVAKRGQDVALRCDPISGHVSLFWYQQALGQGPEFLTYFQNEAQLDKSGLPSDRFFAERPEGSVSTLKIQRTQQEDSAVYLCASSLGPGTGTGELFFGEGSRLTVL.

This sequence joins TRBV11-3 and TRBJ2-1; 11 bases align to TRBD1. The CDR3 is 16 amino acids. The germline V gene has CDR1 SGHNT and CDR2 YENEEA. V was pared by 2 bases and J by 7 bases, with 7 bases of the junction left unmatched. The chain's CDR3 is CASSLFGTGGLNEQFF. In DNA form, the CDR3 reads TGTGCCAGCAGCTTATTCGGGACAGGGGGGCTTAATGAGCAGTTCTTC. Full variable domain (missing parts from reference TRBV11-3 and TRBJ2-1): EAGVVQSPRYKIIEKKQPVAFWCNPISGHNTLYWYLQNLGQGPELLIRYENEEAVDDSQLPKDRFSAERLKGVDSTLKIQPAELGDSAVYLCASSLFGTGGLNEQFFGPGTRLTVL.

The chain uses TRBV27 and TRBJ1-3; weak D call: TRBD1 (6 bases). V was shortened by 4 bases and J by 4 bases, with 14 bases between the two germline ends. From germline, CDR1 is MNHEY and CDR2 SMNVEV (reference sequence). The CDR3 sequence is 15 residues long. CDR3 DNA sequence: TGTGCCAGCAGTTCAAAACAGGGATACGGAAACACCATATATTTT. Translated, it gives CASSSKQGYGNTIYF.

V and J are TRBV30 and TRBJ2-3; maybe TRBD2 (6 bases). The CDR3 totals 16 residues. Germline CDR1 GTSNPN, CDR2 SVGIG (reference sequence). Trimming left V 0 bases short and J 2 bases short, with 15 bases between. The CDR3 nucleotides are TGTGCCTGGAGTGTAGGGCGGGGCTGGATCACAGATACGCAGTATTTT. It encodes CAWSVGRGWITDTQYF.

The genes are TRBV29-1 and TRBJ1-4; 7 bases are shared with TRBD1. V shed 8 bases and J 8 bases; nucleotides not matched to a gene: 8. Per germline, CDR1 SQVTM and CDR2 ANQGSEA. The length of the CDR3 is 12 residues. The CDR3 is CSIIGQAEKLFF. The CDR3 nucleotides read TGCAGCATCATAGGACAGGCCGAAAAACTGTTTTTT.

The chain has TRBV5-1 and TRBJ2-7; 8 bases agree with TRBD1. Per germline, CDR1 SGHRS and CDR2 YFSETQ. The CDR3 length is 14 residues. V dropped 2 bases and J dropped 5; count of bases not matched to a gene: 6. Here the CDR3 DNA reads TGCGCCAGCAGCTTAGGACAGGGTGATCACGAGCAGTACTTC. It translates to CASSLGQGDHEQYF.

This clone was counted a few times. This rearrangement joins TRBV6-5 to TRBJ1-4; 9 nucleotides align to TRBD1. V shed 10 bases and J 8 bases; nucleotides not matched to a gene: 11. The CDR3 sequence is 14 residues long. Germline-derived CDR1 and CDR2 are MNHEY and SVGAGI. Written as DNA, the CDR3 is TGTGCCACTTATTACAGGGGGCGCGGAGAAAAACTGTTTTTT. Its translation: CATYYRGRGEKLFF.

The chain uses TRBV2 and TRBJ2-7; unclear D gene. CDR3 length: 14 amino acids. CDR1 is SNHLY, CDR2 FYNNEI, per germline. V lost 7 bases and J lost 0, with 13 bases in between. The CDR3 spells CASKETDSSYEQYF. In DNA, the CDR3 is TGTGCCAGCAAGGAGACCGATTCCTCCTACGAGCAGTACTTC.

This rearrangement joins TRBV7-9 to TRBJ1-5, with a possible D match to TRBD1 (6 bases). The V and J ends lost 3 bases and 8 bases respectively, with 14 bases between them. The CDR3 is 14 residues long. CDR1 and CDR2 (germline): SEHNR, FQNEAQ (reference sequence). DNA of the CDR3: TGTGCCAGCAGCTTTCCAACAGGGACGAAGCCCCAGCATTTT. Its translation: CASSFPTGTKPQHF.

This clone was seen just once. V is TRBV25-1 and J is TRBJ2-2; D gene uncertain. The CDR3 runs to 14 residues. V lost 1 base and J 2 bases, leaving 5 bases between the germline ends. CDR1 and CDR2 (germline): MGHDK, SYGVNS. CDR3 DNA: TGTGCCAGCAGTGAATTGGCCAACACCGGGGAGCTGTTTTTT. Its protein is CASSELANTGELFF. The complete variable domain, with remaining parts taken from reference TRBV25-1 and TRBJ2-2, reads EADIYQTPRYLVIGTGKKITLECSQTMGHDKMYWYQQDPGMELHLIHYSYGVNSTEKGDLSSESTVSRIRTEHFPLTLESARPSHTSQYLCASSELANTGELFFGEGSRLTVL.

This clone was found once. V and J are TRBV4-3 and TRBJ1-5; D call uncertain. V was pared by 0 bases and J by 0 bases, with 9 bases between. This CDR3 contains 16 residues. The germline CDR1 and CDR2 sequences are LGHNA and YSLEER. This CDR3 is CASSQDRRYSNQPQHF. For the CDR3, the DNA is TGCGCCAGCAGCCAAGATCGGAGATATAGCAATCAGCCCCAGCATTTT.

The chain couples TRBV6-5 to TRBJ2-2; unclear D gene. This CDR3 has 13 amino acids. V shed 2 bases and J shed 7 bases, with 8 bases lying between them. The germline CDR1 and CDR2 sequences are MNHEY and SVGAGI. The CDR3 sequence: CASSYGLSGELFF. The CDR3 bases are TGTGCCAGCAGTTACGGGCTGAGCGGGGAGCTGTTTTTT.

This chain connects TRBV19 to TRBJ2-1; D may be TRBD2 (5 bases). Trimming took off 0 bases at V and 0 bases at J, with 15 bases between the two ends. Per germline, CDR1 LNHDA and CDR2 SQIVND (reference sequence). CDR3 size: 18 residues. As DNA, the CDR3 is TGTGCCAGTAGTATAGATCTGTACGGGGATCCCTCCTACAATGAGCAGTTCTTC. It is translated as CASSIDLYGDPSYNEQFF.

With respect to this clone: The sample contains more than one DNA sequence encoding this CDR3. In DNA, the CDR3 is TGTGCCAGCAGCCTGACAGCTAACTATGGCTACACCTTC. Translated: CASSLTANYGYTF. The chain uses TRBV12-3 or TRBV12-4 and TRBJ1-2, with D possibly matching TRBD1 (5 bases). With 6 bases removed from V and 0 bases from J, the gap between germline ends came to 8 bases. The length of the CDR3 is 13 residues.

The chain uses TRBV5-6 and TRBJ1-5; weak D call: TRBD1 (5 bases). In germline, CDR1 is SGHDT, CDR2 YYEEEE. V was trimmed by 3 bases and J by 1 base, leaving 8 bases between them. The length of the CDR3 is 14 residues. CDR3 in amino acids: CASSSGGSNQPQHF. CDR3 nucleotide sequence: TGTGCCAGCAGCTCGGGGGGGAGCAATCAGCCCCAGCATTTT.

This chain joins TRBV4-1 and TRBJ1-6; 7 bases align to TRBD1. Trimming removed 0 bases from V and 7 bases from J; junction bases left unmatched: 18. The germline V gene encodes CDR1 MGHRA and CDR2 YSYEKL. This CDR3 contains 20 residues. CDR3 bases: TGCGCCAGCAGCCAAGATTCAACTTATTTTGTGGGGACAGCGAATTCACCCCTCCACTTT. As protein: CASSQDSTYFVGTANSPLHF.

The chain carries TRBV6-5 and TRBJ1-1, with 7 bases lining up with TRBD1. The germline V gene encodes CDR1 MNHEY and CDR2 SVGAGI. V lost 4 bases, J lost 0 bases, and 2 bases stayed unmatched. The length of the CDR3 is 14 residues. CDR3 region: CASSSQGVNTEAFF. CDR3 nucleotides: TGTGCCAGCAGTTCCCAGGGGGTGAACACTGAAGCTTTCTTT.

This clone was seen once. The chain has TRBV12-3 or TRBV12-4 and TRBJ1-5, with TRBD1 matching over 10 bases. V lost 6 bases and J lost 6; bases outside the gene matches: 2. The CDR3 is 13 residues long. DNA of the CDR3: TGTGCCAGCAGCGACAGGGGGCTTCAGCCCCAGCATTTT. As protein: CASSDRGLQPQHF.

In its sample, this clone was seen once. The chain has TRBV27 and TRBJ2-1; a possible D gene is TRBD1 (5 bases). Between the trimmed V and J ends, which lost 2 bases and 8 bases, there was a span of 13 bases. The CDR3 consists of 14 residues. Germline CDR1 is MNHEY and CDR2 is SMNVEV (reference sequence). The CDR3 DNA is TGTGCCAGCAGTTTACTGGGGCCAAGCCATGAGCAGTTCTTC. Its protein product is CASSLLGPSHEQFF.

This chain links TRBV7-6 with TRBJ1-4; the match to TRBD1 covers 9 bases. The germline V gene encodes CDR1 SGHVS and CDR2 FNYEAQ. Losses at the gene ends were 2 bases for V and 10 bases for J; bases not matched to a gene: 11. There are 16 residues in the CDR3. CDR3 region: CASSLYHATGGGKLFF. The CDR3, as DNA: TGTGCCAGCAGCTTATACCACGCGACAGGGGGAGGAAAACTGTTTTTT.

This CDR3 reads CASSRESGTVTYNEQFF. As DNA, the CDR3 is TGCGCCAGCAGCCGCGAATCCGGGACTGTCACCTACAATGAGCAGTTCTTC. The rearrangement links TRBV5-1 to TRBJ2-1, with TRBD2 as a possible D gene (6 bases). Germline V gene sequence: CDR1 SGHRS, CDR2 YFSETQ. Trimming left V 4 bases short and J 2 bases short, with 19 bases between. This CDR3 has 17 amino acids.

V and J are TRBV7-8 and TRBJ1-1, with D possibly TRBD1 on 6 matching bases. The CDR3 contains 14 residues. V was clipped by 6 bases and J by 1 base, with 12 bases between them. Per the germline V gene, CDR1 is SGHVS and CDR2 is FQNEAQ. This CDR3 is CASRGADGNTEAFF. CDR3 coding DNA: TGTGCCAGCAGGGGGGCCGATGGGAACACTGAAGCTTTCTTT.

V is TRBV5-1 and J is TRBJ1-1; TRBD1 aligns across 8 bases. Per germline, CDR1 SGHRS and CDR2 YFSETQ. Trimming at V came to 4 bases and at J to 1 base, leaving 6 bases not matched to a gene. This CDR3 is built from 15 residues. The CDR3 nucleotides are TGCGCCAGCAGCGGGTCCGGGACAGGGAACACTGAAGCTTTCTTT. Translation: CASSGSGTGNTEAFF.

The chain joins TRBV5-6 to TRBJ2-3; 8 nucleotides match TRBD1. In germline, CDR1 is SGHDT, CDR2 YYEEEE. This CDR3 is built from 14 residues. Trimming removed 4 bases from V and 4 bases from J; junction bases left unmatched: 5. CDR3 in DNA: TGTGCCAGCAGCATACAGGGGGTCGCAGATACGCAGTATTTT. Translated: CASSIQGVADTQYF.